This is a list of T cell receptor beta chains from one sample in a study of sequential checkpoint blockade in melanoma. Some clones are missing from TCRdb's copy, which holds only in-frame ones; the method was immunoSEQ multiplex PCR. The data contain fewer than 50,000 clones, about 88% of them singletons. Source: CD8+ T cells sorted from blood (inferred from file names), taken from a patient given nivolumab and ipilimumab in sequence. These receptors came from a human donor with melanoma. CDR3s include the opening cysteine and the closing phenylalanine or tryptophan. Each record gives: CDR3 protein, CDR3 DNA, V gene, D gene, J gene, clone size. The D gene is left open where the match is weak. Clone size is shown for a subset of rows, as once, few, many or a class of expanded clone.

CDR3 protein: CASSPGTNTGELFF
CDR3 DNA: TGTGCCAGCAGTCCAGGGACGAACACCGGGGAGCTGTTTTTT
V gene: TRBV27
D gene: -
J gene: TRBJ2-2
clone size: -

CDR3 protein: CASSEFAGGQGNTGELFF
CDR3 DNA: TGTGCCAGCAGTGAATTCGCCGGGGGACAGGGGAACACCGGGGAGCTGTTTTTT
V gene: TRBV2
D gene: TRBD1
J gene: TRBJ2-2
clone size: -

CDR3 protein: CASSIFLESNQPQHF
CDR3 DNA: TGTGCCAGTAGTATATTCTTAGAAAGCAATCAGCCCCAGCATTTT
V gene: TRBV19
D gene: -
J gene: TRBJ1-5
clone size: medium-sized

CDR3 protein: CASKGGIYSGANVLTF
CDR3 DNA: TGTGCCAGCAAGGGCGGGATCTACTCTGGGGCCAACGTCCTGACTTTC
V gene: TRBV6-6
D gene: -
J gene: TRBJ2-6
clone size: -

CDR3 protein: CASSESLATDRGRDTQYF
CDR3 DNA: TGTGCCAGCAGTGAATCTCTAGCCACGGACAGGGGCCGGGATACGCAGTATTTT
V gene: TRBV25-1
D gene: TRBD1
J gene: TRBJ2-3
clone size: once

CDR3 protein: CASSPYTGVRAKNIQYF
CDR3 DNA: TGTGCCAGCAGTCCCTACACAGGGGTTAGGGCCAAAAACATTCAGTACTTC
V gene: TRBV27
D gene: TRBD1
J gene: TRBJ2-4
clone size: -

CDR3 protein: CASSQDGSSNQPQHF
CDR3 DNA: TGTGCCAGCAGCCAAGATGGCAGTAGCAATCAGCCCCAGCATTTT
V gene: TRBV4-2
D gene: -
J gene: TRBJ1-5
clone size: -

CDR3 protein: CASSSHIGQGGNEQFF
CDR3 DNA: TGTGCCAGCAGTTCCCATATAGGACAGGGGGGGAATGAGCAGTTCTTC
V gene: TRBV27
D gene: TRBD1
J gene: TRBJ2-1
clone size: once

CDR3 protein: CATLLAGVNEQYF
CDR3 DNA: TGCGCCACCCTACTAGCGGGAGTGAACGAGCAGTACTTC
V gene: TRBV10-2
D gene: TRBD2
J gene: TRBJ2-7
clone size: -

CDR3 protein: CASSPQEGGPTDTQYF
CDR3 DNA: TGTGCCAGCAGCCCCCAGGAGGGAGGGCCAACAGATACGCAGTATTTT
V gene: TRBV27
D gene: TRBD2
J gene: TRBJ2-3
clone size: -

CDR3 protein: CAWTGGLGSSPLHF
CDR3 DNA: TGTGCCTGGACAGGGGGACTCGGGAGTTCACCCCTCCACTTT
V gene: TRBV30
D gene: TRBD1
J gene: TRBJ1-6
clone size: -